Listed below are T cell receptor beta chains from one sample, sequenced in a study of blood T cell repertoires in COVID-19. Clones were sequenced by immunoSEQ multiplex PCR, and TCRdb holds only the in-frame ones, with some missing. The repertoire holds over 70,000 clones, approximately 88% seen once, with approximately 6.8% in the top ten. The material sequenced was peripheral blood. The source is a woman of 80 years or more with acute or convalescent COVID-19. Both conserved end residues are trimmed from each CDR3.

cdr3_length v_call cdr3_aa
13 TRBV7-2 ASSPGTSGKETQY
11 TRBV6-4 ASSPGPGGPQH
10 TRBV10-3 AISEREGGYT
14 TRBV6-5 ASSLTGGSAVGGYT
14 TRBV6-7 AGQTGRGLPNEKLF
14 TRBV9 ASSVTPETGGETQY
13 TRBV7-2 ASSGPGTGTQPQH
12 TRBV10-3 AIKGPVNTGELF
9 TRBV10-3 APGTDTEAF
11 TRBV29-1 SVDTSGSYEQY
13 TRBV19 ASSPVDGQTETQY
12 TRBV29-1 SVEWVQGAGGYT
16 TRBV7-7 ASSLTGGAESWSGELF
13 TRBV6-1 ASSENGQGNYGYT
12 TRBV6-2/TRBV6-3 ASSQRTGDGEAF
13 TRBV13 ASSLGLPGADTQY
14 TRBV5-1 ASSPDPSSGSNEQF
12 TRBV19 ASSPGLGNSPLH
14 TRBV6-6 ASSYGSRGVNQPQH
11 TRBV30 AWNGQRAETQY
13 TRBV3-1/TRBV3-2 ASSQKRAHFSPLH
11 TRBV19 ASSIRVLETQY
12 TRBV9 ASSVALTDSTLF
13 TRBV19 ASSAGTIPTDTQY
9 TRBV20-1 SAPMNYGYT
12 TRBV5-1 ASSLSGNTGELF
12 TRBV2 ASRLRGWGETQY
10 TRBV7-8 ASSPTTVEAF
11 TRBV3-1/TRBV3-2 ASSPSSGNTIY
12 TRBV18 ASSPSTGDEKLF
12 TRBV6-5 ASTSAGGDYGYT
14 TRBV30 AWSAALTGQGGEQY
13 TRBV6-5 ASSRAVDSNQPQH
13 TRBV6-1 ASSETGQVGYGYT
13 TRBV2 ASSEGDRGSQPQH
13 TRBV5-1 ASSLFTGLDNEQF
15 TRBV27 ASSRIAGGSNTGELF
12 TRBV7-3 ASSLTAQGYEQF
14 TRBV9 ASSTRKGPDTGELF
13 TRBV6-5 ASSGRDRGNTEAF
10 TRBV9 ASSVEGYEQY
13 TRBV7-2 ASSLQGGKTDTQY
13 TRBV30 AWSVRQGWLNEQF
10 TRBV29-1 SVGGANQPQH
11 TRBV16 ASSSSGEGEPF
13 TRBV7-8 ASSLRLAVQDEQF
12 TRBV28 ASRLDRTNSPLH
11 TRBV25-1 ASSDGGGTTQY